This TCR beta chain was recorded in a study of T cell responses to AZD1222 COVID-19 vaccine. Germline V CDR1 and CDR2: MNHGY, SAAAGT. V lost 4 bases and J lost 4, with 13 bases in between. The length of the CDR3 is 14 residues. With respect to this clone: Antigen unknown.

Study-wide results and limits: Nearly half of spike-specific TCRs reportedly target variant regions that are unmutated in the B.1.351 and B.1.1.7 variants. Donors were chiefly white British, with a greater number of females, and clonal diversity was perhaps underestimated.

The method was immunoSEQ multiplex PCR; TCRdb's version includes in-frame clones alone and lacks a portion of them. The sample shows 140,000 to 150,000 clones, approximately 85% of them seen only once. The input for sequencing was peripheral blood, taken on day 0 of AZD1222 vaccination. The receptor comes from an adult in good health. The chain is built from TRBV6-8 and TRBJ2-5; the D gene is possibly TRBD1 (6 bases). This CDR3 is CASSWGHDRETQYF. In DNA form, the CDR3 reads TGTGCCAGCAGTTGGGGACACGACAGAGAGACCCAGTACTTC.